This entry describes one T cell receptor (beta chain). The antigen remains undetermined. The CDR3 contains 14 residues. The ends lost 4 bases at V and 6 bases at J; junction bases unmatched: 8. CDR1 and CDR2 (germline): SGDLS, YYNGEE. This sample was included in a study of CD8+ T cells in alopecia areata. Treatment meaning: oral pan-JAK inhibitor, 5-10 mg twice daily. Study outcomes and limitations: Lesional scalp exceeded normal scalp in clonality, especially in alopecia totalis/universalis.

It was cDNA, reverse transcribed from extracted RNA, that served as the sequencing template. The repertoire was sequenced with immunoSEQ multiplex PCR; TCRdb's copy has only in-frame clones and lacks some. The sample shows over 95,000 clones, 55% to 60% of them seen only once. Sequenced here: CD4+ T cells sorted from blood, sampled at week 24, from a patient treated with tofacitinib. The sequence derives from a human donor with alopecia areata. The chain couples TRBV9 to TRBJ1-1, with 8 positions matching TRBD1. CDR3: CASSLTGGSAEAFF. The CDR3 DNA sequence: TGTGCCAGCAGCCTTACAGGGGGAAGCGCTGAAGCTTTCTTT.